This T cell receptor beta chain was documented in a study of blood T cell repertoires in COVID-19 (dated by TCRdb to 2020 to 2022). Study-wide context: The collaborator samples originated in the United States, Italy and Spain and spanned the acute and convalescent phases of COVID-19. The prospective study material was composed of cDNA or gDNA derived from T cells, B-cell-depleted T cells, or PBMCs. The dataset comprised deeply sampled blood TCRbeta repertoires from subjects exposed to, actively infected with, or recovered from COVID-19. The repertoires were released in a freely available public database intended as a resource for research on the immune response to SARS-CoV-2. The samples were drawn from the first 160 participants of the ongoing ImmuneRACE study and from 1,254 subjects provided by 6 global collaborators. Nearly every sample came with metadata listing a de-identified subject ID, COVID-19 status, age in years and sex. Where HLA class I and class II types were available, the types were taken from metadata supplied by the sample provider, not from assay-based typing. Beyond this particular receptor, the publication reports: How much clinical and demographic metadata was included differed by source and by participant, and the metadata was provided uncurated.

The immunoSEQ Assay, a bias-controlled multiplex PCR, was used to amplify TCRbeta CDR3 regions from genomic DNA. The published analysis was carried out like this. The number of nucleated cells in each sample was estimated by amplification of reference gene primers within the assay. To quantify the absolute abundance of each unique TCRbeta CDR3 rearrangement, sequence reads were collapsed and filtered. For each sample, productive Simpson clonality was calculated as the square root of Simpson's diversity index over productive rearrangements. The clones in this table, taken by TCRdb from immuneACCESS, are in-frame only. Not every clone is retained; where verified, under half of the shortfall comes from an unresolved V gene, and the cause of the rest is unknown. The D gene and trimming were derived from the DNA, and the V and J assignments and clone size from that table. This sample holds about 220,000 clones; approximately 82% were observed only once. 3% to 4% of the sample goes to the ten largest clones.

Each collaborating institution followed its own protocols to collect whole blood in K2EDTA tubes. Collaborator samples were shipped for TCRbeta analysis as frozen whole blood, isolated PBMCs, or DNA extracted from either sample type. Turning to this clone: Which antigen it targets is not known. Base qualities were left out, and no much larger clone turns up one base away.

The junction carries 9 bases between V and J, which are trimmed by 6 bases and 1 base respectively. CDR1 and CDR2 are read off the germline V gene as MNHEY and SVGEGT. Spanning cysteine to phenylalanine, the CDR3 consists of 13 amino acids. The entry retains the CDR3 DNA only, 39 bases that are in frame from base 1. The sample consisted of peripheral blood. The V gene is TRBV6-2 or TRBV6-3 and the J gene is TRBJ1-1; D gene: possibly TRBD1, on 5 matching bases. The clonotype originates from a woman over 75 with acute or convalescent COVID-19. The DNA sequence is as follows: TGTGCCAGCAGCACCGACAGGAACACTGAAGCTTTCTTT. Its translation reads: CASSTDRNTEAFF.